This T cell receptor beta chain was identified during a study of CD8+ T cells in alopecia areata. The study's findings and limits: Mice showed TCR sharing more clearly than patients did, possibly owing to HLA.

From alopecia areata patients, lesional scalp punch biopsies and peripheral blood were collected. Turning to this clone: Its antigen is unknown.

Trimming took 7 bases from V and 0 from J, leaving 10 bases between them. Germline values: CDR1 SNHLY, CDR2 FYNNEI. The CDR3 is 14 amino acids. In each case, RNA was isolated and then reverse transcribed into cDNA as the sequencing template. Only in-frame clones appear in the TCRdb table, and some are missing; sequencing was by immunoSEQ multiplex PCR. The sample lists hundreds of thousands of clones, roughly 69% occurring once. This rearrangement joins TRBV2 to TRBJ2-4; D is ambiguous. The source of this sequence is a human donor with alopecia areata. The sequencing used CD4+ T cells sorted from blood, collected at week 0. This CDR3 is CASKVKLAKNIQYF. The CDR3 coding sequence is TGTGCCAGCAAAGTAAAACTAGCCAAAAACATTCAGTACTTC.